This T cell receptor (beta chain) stems from a study of T cell responses to AZD1222 COVID-19 vaccine (dated by TCRdb to the early 2020s). Regarding the research as a whole: AZD1222 recipients with second doses at about 4 weeks or about 12 weeks were pooled, because spike-specific TCR depth and breadth did not differ between schedules. TCR sequencing covered roughly 230 trial participants: 207 given two doses of AZD1222 and about 26 given two doses of MenACWY control vaccine. Trial participants were enrolled into age subgroups of 18-55, 56-69 and 70-plus years, which contained approximately 150, 28 and 58 TCR-sequenced participants, respectively.

This clone was counted a few times. The antigen it recognizes is unknown. No much larger clone is present one base from it, and per-base qualities are unavailable. The paper as a whole reports these results and caveats: Reportedly, close to half of the unique spike-specific TCRs recognized epitopes lying outside the regions that are mutated in the B.1.351 and B.1.1.7 variants. After two AZD1222 doses, spike-specific TCR breadth and depth were significantly higher than at day 0 and than in MenACWY recipients. The vaccine-associated CD4 TCRs covered the entire spike protein, and the dominant responses fell in regions 160-218 and 743-854. Conclusions about previously exposed vaccinees are limited, since just five to seven AZD1222 recipients were seropositive for SARS-CoV-2 at baseline. Because no day 14 peak-response samples were available, the repertoires could be characterized only after the peak T cell response. Participants were mostly white British, with more females than males. The authors suggested clonal diversity may have been underestimated. In the small 56-69-year group, the increase in depth fell short of significance, most likely because of low power.

Sample time point, as interpreted from the label and publication: baseline before first vaccination. Vaccinee samples were obtained from the UK trials COV001 and COV002, which included a single-blind randomized controlled phase 2/3 trial of AZD1222 (ChAdOx1 nCoV-19) in healthy adults. Trial participant PBMC samples were collected at day 0 and day 28 after the second dose for TCRbeta chain sequencing. The CDR3 goes from the cysteine to the valine over 15 residues. The only DNA kept is the CDR3, 45 bases in frame from the first base. The germline V end is reduced by 4 bases and the J end by 4 bases; junction bases left unmatched: 10. Sequences LGHDT (CDR1) and YNNKEL (CDR2) are obtained from the germline V gene (reference sequence). The CDR3 regions of human TCRbeta chains were subjected to immunosequencing. Regarding the original processing steps: Repertoire TCRs were checked for matches against a reference library of SARS-CoV-2-specific TCRs that had been generated using the MIRA antigen-specificity platform. Breadth was defined as the fraction of unique TCRs that were SARS-CoV-2-associated. Depth was defined as the fraction of total T cells that were SARS-CoV-2-associated. Each spike-specific TCR was assigned to its reactive spike region and to a CD4 or CD8 class using the MIRA data. Log10-transformed breadth and depth values were compared by one-way ANOVA with Sidak's multiple comparisons tests. TCRdb stores this immuneACCESS table with in-frame sequences only. Part of the clones is absent; in the studies checked, under half of the shortfall reflects unresolved V genes, and no reason is known for the rest. The DNA was the basis for D and trimming; V, J and clone size are from that table. The sample table contains over 100,000 clones; only one count was recorded for around 91% of them. Approximately 1.7% of the sample is taken by the ten largest.

The clonotype originates from an adult in good health. This chain is built from TRBV3-1 (or the pseudogene TRBV3-2) and TRBJ2-7, and 7 bases in between align with TRBD1. The sequences come from peripheral blood, collected on day 0 of AZD1222 vaccination. The nucleotide sequence reads TGTGCCAGCAGCCGCCGACAGGGCAGAGGATACGAGCAGTACGTC. Protein translation: CASSRRQGRGYEQYV.